These 13 T cell receptor beta chains originate from one sample sequenced in a study of T cell responses to AZD1222 COVID-19 vaccine. Method: immunoSEQ multiplex PCR; TCRdb's copy keeps in-frame clones and lacks some. The sample carries some 130,000 clones, about 93% recorded once. Sequences were derived from peripheral blood, sampled on day 0 of AZD1222 vaccination. The origin of the receptors is an adult in good health.

CDR3 sequence (DNA): TGTGCCAGCAGTTACACCGGGACAAGCATAAATCAGCCCCAGCATTTT. The encoded protein is CASSYTGTSINQPQHF. The rearrangement joins TRBV6-6 to TRBJ1-5; D possibly corresponds to TRBD1 (6 bases). V lost 2 bases and J 4 bases, leaving 15 bases between the germline ends. Germline V gene data show CDR1 as MNHNY and CDR2 as SVGAGI (reference sequence). This CDR3 has 16 amino acids.

V is TRBV30 and J is TRBJ2-1; 9 bases align to TRBD2. The junction had 8 bases not matched to a gene; V was cut back by 3 bases and J by 8 bases. Germline CDR1 is GTSNPN and CDR2 is SVGIG (reference sequence). There are 14 residues in the CDR3. CDR3 amino acids: CAWSDASGTYEQFF. The CDR3 region has the DNA TGTGCCTGGAGCGACGCTAGCGGGACTTATGAGCAGTTCTTC.

The chain has TRBV9 and TRBJ1-2; D is undetermined. Trimming removed 5 bases from V and 4 bases from J, with 6 bases in between. The CDR3 covers 11 residues. Germline CDR1 SGDLS, CDR2 YYNGEE. CDR3 in DNA: TGTGCCAGCAGTGGTTTCTATGGCTACACCTTC. Its protein product is CASSGFYGYTF.

The chain recombines TRBV5-1 with TRBJ2-7; 13 bases line up with TRBD2. V was pared by 0 bases and J by 6 bases, with 3 bases of the junction left unmatched. Germline CDR1 is SGHRS and CDR2 is YFSETQ. The CDR3 runs 15 residues. CDR3 loop: CASSLATSGRGEQYF. CDR3 nucleotides: TGCGCCAGCAGCTTGGCCACTAGCGGGAGGGGCGAGCAGTACTTC.

The chain uses TRBV6-6 and TRBJ1-5; tentatively, D is TRBD1 (6 bases). Germline V gene data show CDR1 as MNHNY and CDR2 as SVGAGI (reference sequence). The CDR3 contains 12 residues. V dropped 11 bases and J dropped 2 bases, with 10 bases sitting between them. The CDR3 region has the DNA TGTGCCGTACAGGGACGCAATCAGCCCCAGCATTTT. This translates into CAVQGRNQPQHF.

The chain employs TRBV20-1 and TRBJ2-1; TRBD1 agrees at 7 bases. CDR1 and CDR2 (germline): DFQATT, SNEGSKA (reference sequence). The CDR3 sequence is 11 residues long. The J segment lost 15 bases and the V segment lost 6 bases, leaving 11 bases of the junction unmatched. This chain's CDR3 is CSALFEGAPFF. In DNA form, the CDR3 reads TGCAGTGCCCTTTTTGAGGGGGCCCCGTTCTTC.

This chain uses TRBV4-1 with TRBJ1-3, with D unresolved. Between the trimmed V and J ends, which lost 0 bases and 8 bases, there was a span of 8 bases. CDR1 and CDR2 (germline): MGHRA, YSYEKL. CDR3 size: 13 residues. The CDR3 DNA reads TGCGCCAGCAGCCAAGATTGGGCAGACACCATATATTTT. Translation: CASSQDWADTIYF.

The chain couples TRBV9 to TRBJ2-1; D might be TRBD1 or TRBD2, each matching 5 bases. The CDR3 length is 12 residues. Per the germline V gene, CDR1 is SGDLS and CDR2 is YYNGEE. Trimming left V 3 bases short and J 9 bases short, with 10 bases between. In DNA form, the CDR3 reads TGTGCCAGCAGCGAGAAGGGGACTGAGCAGTTCTTC. Translating gives CASSEKGTEQFF.

This chain joins TRBV9 and TRBJ2-1, with D hard to call. The CDR3 is made up of 13 amino acids. Germline CDR1 SGDLS, CDR2 YYNGEE. Trimming left V 0 bases short and J 7 bases short, with 8 bases between. CDR3 in amino acids: CASSVGVGNEQFF. As DNA, the CDR3 is TGTGCCAGCAGCGTAGGGGTGGGAAATGAGCAGTTCTTC.

The chain couples TRBV13 to TRBJ1-1; D is uncertain. Per germline, CDR1 PRHDT and CDR2 FYEKMQ (reference sequence). The length of the CDR3 is 14 residues. With 5 bases removed from V and 10 bases from J, the gap between germline ends came to 20 bases. The CDR3 here is CASSTTPGERAAFF. The CDR3 region has the DNA TGTGCCAGCAGCACGACCCCTGGGGAGCGCGCAGCTTTCTTT.

The rearrangement uses TRBV10-2 and TRBJ2-3; 11 bases fit TRBD2. The V segment lost 2 bases and the J segment 4 bases; nucleotides outside the gene matches: 2. Germline CDR1 and CDR2: WSHSY and SAAADI. This CDR3 spans 15 amino acids. In DNA form, the CDR3 reads TGCGCCAGCAGTGAGCTAGCGGGAGGTTCAGATACGCAGTATTTT. This sequence encodes CASSELAGGSDTQYF.

This chain uses TRBV2 with TRBJ2-1; the D gene is possibly TRBD2 (7 bases). The CDR3 contains 13 residues. V was clipped by 6 bases and J by 4 bases, with 10 bases between them. CDR1 SNHLY and CDR2 FYNNEI come from the germline V gene. The CDR3 spells CASRRGGYNEQFF. The CDR3 region has the DNA TGTGCCAGCAGAAGGGGGGGATACAATGAGCAGTTCTTC.

V is TRBV2 and J is TRBJ2-1; 7 nucleotides agree with TRBD2. Germline trimming cut 10 bases from V and 6 bases from J; bases unmatched to any gene: 3. The CDR3 has 11 amino acids. The germline V gene encodes CDR1 SNHLY and CDR2 FYNNEI. CDR3 amino acids: CAILAANEQFF. DNA of the CDR3: TGTGCCATCCTAGCGGCCAATGAGCAGTTCTTC.